What follows are 9 T cell receptor beta chains derived from one specimen sequenced in a study of blood T cell repertoires in COVID-19. Profiling relied on immunoSEQ multiplex PCR, and the TCRdb table lists in-frame clones only, not all of them. The sample lists around 250,000 clones; roughly 91% were seen once. Material for sequencing was PBMCs or T cells enriched from blood (not recorded which). The receptor source for this set is a woman aged 25 to 39 who had recovered from COVID-19.

The chain uses TRBV7-9 and TRBJ2-7; 8 bases match TRBD2. Germline trimming cut 5 bases from V and 3 bases from J; bases unmatched to any gene: 18. CDR1 and CDR2 from the germline V gene are SEHNR and FQNEAQ (reference sequence). The CDR3 runs to 18 residues. The CDR3 loop reads CASSPRGGGLANNYEQYF. Here the CDR3 DNA reads TGTGCCAGCAGCCCACGTGGGGGAGGACTAGCAAACAACTACGAGCAGTACTTC.

About this clone: Other DNA variants within this sample encode the same CDR3. The J gene is TRBJ1-5, the V gene TRBV28, with D possibly TRBD1 on 5 matching bases. Germline lookup yields CDR1 MDHEN and CDR2 SYDVKM. Trimming pared 2 bases from V and 0 bases from J, leaving 8 bases between. The CDR3 sequence is 15 residues long. The chain's CDR3 is CASSLGGVSNQPQHF. The DNA for the CDR3 is TGTGCCAGCAGTTTAGGGGGGGTTAGCAATCAGCCCCAGCATTTT.

The chain recombines TRBV29-1 with TRBJ2-7; D is perhaps TRBD1 (7 bases). CDR1 and CDR2 from the germline V gene are SQVTM and ANQGSEA. This CDR3 has 13 amino acids. Trimming removed 4 bases at V and 3 bases at J, with 13 bases between. CDR3 sequence (DNA): TGCAGCGTTGTGCAGGGGGGAGGCTACGAGCAGTACTTC. It encodes CSVVQGGGYEQYF.

V gene TRBV28 combines with J gene TRBJ1-6; D is perhaps TRBD1 (6 bases). Germline CDR1 is MDHEN and CDR2 is SYDVKM. This CDR3 contains 13 residues. V lost 6 bases and J 7 bases, leaving 10 bases between the germline ends. CDR3 nucleotide sequence: TGTGCCAGCAGCCTGGACAGAAATTCACCCCTCCACTTT. Translating gives CASSLDRNSPLHF. Full variable domain (outside the CDR3, taken from reference TRBV28 and TRBJ1-6): DVKVTQSSRYLVKRTGEKVFLECVQDMDHENMFWYRQDPGLGLRLIYFSYDVKMKEKGDIPEGYSVSREKKERFSLILESASTNQTSMYLCASSLDRNSPLHFGNGTRLTVT.

V usage is TRBV28 and J usage is TRBJ1-1, with TRBD1 matching 8 bases. The CDR3 is 13 residues long. The germline gives CDR1 MDHEN, CDR2 SYDVKM. V dropped 6 bases and J dropped 7; count of bases not matched to a gene: 7. CDR3 in amino acids: CASRPTGTGEAFF. CDR3 coding DNA: TGTGCCAGCAGACCAACCGGGACAGGTGAAGCTTTCTTT. The entire variable domain, with the rest obtained from reference TRBV28 and TRBJ1-1, is as follows: DVKVTQSSRYLVKRTGEKVFLECVQDMDHENMFWYRQDPGLGLRLIYFSYDVKMKEKGDIPEGYSVSREKKERFSLILESASTNQTSMYLCASRPTGTGEAFFGQGTRLTVV.

The V call is TRBV5-6, the J call TRBJ1-1, with D maybe TRBD1 (5 bases). Trimming removed 6 bases at V and 11 bases at J, with 17 bases between. The CDR3 is made up of 12 amino acids. CDR1 and CDR2 (germline): SGHDT, YYEEEE. CDR3 sequence: CASTSSWGGAFF. DNA for the CDR3: TGTGCCAGCACCTCATCCTGGGGGGGGGCTTTCTTT.

The chain has TRBV7-2 and TRBJ1-6; D is perhaps TRBD1 (6 bases). The V and J ends lost 5 bases and 8 bases respectively, with 10 bases between them. Germline CDR1 is SGHTA and CDR2 is FQGNSA. The CDR3 contains 13 residues. CDR3 amino acids: CASSPKGDSPLHF. CDR3 DNA: TGTGCCAGCAGCCCAAAGGGGGATTCACCCCTCCACTTT.

The chain uses TRBV15 and TRBJ2-2; TRBD1 aligns across 7 bases. CDR1 LNHNV and CDR2 YYDKDF come from the germline V gene (reference sequence). This CDR3 contains 15 residues. Germline trimming cut 0 bases from V and 8 bases from J; bases unmatched to any gene: 6. The CDR3: CATSRDSTGYGELFF. In nucleotides, the CDR3 is TGTGCCACCAGCAGAGATTCGACAGGGTATGGGGAGCTGTTTTTT.

In DNA, the CDR3 is TGTGCCAGCAGGCAAGACAGGGGGAGCAATCAGCCCCAGCATTTT. Protein product: CASRQDRGSNQPQHF. The chain recombines TRBV27 with TRBJ1-5; 9 positions match TRBD1. The CDR3 contains 15 residues. The junction had 4 bases not matched to a gene; V was cut back by 6 bases and J by 1 base. The germline V gene encodes CDR1 MNHEY and CDR2 SMNVEV (reference sequence).